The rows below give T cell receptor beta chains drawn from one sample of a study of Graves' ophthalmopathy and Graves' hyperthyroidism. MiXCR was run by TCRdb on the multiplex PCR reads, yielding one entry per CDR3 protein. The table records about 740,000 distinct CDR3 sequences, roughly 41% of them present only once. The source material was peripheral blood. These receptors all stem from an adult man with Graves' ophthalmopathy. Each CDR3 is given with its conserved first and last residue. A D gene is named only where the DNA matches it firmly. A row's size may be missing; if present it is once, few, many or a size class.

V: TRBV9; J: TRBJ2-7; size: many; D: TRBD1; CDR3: CASSVGTGGDEQYF; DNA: TGTGCCAGCAGCGTGGGGACAGGGGGCGACGAGCAGTACTTC
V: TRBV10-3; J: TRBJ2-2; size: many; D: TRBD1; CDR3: CAISGTGETGELFF; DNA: TGTGCCATCAGTGGGACAGGGGAGACCGGGGAGCTGTTTTTT
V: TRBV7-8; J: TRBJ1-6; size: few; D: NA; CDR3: CASSLQVGGGNSPLHF; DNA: TGTGCCAGCAGCTTACAGGTCGGGGGAGGTAATTCACCCCTCCACTTT
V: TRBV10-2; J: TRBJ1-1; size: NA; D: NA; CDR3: CASTLDRKAEAFF; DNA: TGCGCCAGCACCTTAGACAGGAAGGCTGAAGCTTTCTTT
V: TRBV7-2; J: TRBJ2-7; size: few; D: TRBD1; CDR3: CASSLDGTGSYEQYF; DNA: TGTGCCAGCAGCTTAGACGGGACAGGATCCTACGAGCAGTACTTC
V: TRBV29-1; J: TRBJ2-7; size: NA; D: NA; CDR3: CSVEPTLYTYEQYF; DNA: TGCAGCGTTGAACCCACTCTTTATACCTACGAGCAGTACTTC
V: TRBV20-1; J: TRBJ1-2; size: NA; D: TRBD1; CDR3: CSASSKTGANYGYTF; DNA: TGCAGTGCCAGCAGTAAGACAGGGGCAAACTATGGCTACACCTTC
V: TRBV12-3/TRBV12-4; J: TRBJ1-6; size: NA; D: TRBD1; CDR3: CASSLSGTGTLHF; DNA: TGTGCCAGCAGTTTATCAGGGACAGGGACCCTCCACTTT
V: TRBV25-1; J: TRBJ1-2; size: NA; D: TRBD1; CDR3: CASARGRNNGYTF; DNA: TGTGCCAGTGCCAGGGGGCGCAACAATGGCTACACCTTC
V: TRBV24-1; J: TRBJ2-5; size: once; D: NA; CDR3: CATSYSAGRMETQYF; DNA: TGTGCCACCAGTTACTCGGCAGGGCGAATGGAGACCCAGTACTTC
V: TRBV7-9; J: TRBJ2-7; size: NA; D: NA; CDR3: CASTPNGGSYEQYF; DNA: TGTGCCAGCACCCCCAACGGGGGATCCTACGAGCAGTACTTC
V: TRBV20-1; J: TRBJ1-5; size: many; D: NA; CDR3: CSAKRGTDDQPQHF; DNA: TGCAGTGCTAAAAGGGGGACGGATGACCAGCCCCAGCATTTT
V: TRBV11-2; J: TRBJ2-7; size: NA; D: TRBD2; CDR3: CAIELAGEVEQYF; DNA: TGTGCTATAGAGCTAGCGGGAGAGGTCGAGCAGTACTTC
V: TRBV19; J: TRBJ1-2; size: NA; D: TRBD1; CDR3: CASSPRTGHNGYTF; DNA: TGTGCCAGTAGTCCCCGGACAGGGCATAATGGCTACACCTTC
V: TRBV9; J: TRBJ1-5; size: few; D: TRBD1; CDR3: CASSVTGGSGNQPQHF; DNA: TGTGCCAGCAGCGTAACAGGGGGCTCTGGCAATCAGCCCCAGCATTTT
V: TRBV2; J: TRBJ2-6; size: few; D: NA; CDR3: CASSAGDSGANVLTF; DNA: TGTGCCAGCAGTGCCGGGGATTCTGGGGCCAACGTCCTGACTTTC
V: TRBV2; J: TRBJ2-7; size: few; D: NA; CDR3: CATSQRGSYEQYF; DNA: TGTGCCACCAGTCAAAGAGGCTCCTACGAGCAGTACTTC
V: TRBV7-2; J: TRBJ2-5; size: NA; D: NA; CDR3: CASSSARVYGETQYF; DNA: TGTGCCAGCAGCTCGGCGCGGGTCTATGGGGAGACCCAGTACTTC
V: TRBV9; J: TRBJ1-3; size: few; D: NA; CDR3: CASSVAIGRSGNTIYF; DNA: TGTGCCAGCAGCGTCGCAATTGGAAGATCTGGAAACACCATATATTTT
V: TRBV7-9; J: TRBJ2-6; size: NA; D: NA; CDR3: CASSLIAGPGANVLTF; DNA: TGTGCCAGCAGCTTAATAGCCGGTCCCGGGGCCAACGTCCTGACTTTC
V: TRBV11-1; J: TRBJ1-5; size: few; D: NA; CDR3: CASSLGGASGQPQHF; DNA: TGTGCCAGCAGCTTGGGAGGAGCTAGCGGTCAGCCCCAGCATTTT
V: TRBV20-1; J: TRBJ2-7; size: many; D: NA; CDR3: CSASGGRSYEQYF; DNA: TGCAGTGCTAGCGGGGGGCGCTCCTACGAGCAGTACTTC
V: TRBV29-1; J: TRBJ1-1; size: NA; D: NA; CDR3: CSPGLNTEAFF; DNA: TGCAGCCCGGGACTGAACACTGAAGCTTTCTTT
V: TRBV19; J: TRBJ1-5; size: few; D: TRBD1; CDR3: CASSQGRGTGIADQPQHF; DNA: TGTGCCAGTAGCCAGGGAAGGGGGACAGGGATTGCGGATCAGCCCCAGCATTTT
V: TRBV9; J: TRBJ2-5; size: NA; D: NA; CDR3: CASSGSDTHQETQYF; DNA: TGTGCCAGCAGCGGCTCAGACACCCACCAAGAGACCCAGTACTTC
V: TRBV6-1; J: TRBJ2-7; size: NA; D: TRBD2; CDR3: CATSTSGGVEQYF; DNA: TGTGCCACATCGACTAGCGGGGGGGTCGAGCAGTACTTC
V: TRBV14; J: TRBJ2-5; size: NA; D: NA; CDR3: CASSQASPETQYF; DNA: TGTGCCAGCAGCCAAGCCTCCCCAGAGACCCAGTACTTC
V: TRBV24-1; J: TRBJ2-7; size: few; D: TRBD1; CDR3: CATSDRDREYEQYF; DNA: TGTGCCACCAGTGACCGGGACAGAGAATACGAGCAGTACTTC
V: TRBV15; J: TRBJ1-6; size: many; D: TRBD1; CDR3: CATSRKTGGGSPLHF; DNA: TGTGCCACCAGCAGAAAGACAGGGGGGGGTTCACCCCTCCACTTT
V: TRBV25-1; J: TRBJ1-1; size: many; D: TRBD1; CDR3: CANQQGREGAFF; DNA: TGTGCCAACCAACAGGGGAGAGAGGGAGCTTTCTTT
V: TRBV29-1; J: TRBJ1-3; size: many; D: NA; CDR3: CSATRGDTIYF; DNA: TGCAGCGCCACCAGGGGAGACACCATATATTTT
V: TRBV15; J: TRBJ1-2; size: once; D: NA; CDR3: CATSKSAISVLYGYTF; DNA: TGTGCCACCAGCAAAAGCGCGATCTCCGTCCTCTATGGCTACACCTTC
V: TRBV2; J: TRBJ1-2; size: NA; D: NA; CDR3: CASSYPEGGGYGYTF; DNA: TGTGCCAGCAGTTACCCAGAGGGGGGAGGCTATGGCTACACCTTC
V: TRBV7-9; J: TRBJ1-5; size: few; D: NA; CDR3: CASSPGQYQPQHF; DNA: TGTGCCAGCAGCCCCGGACAGTATCAGCCCCAGCATTTT
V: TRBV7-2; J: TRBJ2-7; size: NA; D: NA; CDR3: CASSQNLPNEQYF; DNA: TGCGCCAGCAGCCAAAACCTTCCGAACGAGCAGTACTTC
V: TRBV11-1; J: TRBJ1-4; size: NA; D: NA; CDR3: CASSEPVNEKLFF; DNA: TGTGCCAGCAGCGAGCCGGTGAATGAAAAACTGTTTTTT
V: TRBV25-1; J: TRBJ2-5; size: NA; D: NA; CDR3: CASTDLRDAKGTQYF; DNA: TGTGCCAGCACCGACCTCCGGGACGCCAAAGGGACCCAGTACTTC
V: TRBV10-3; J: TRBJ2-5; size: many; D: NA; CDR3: CATMGSLRETQYF; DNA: TGTGCCACCATGGGGTCCTTAAGGGAGACCCAGTACTTC
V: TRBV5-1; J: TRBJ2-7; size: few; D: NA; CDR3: CASSLHGETSYEQYF; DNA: TGCGCCAGCAGCTTACACGGGGAAACCTCCTACGAGCAGTACTTC
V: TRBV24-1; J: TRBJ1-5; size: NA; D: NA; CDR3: CASSLSGYGQPQHF; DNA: TGTGCCAGCAGTTTATCAGGGTACGGTCAGCCCCAGCATTTT
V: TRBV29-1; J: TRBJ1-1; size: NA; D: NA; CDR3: CSVEDRRGPISWNTEAFF; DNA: TGCAGCGTTGAAGATAGGCGAGGACCCATTAGCTGGAACACTGAAGCTTTCTTT
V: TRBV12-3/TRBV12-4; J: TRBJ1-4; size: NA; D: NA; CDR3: CASSPPRRGLKWEKLFF; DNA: TGTGCCAGCAGTCCCCCGAGGAGGGGACTTAAATGGGAAAAACTGTTTTTT
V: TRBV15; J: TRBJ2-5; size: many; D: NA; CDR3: CATSRDEVHHQETQYF; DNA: TGTGCCACCAGCAGAGATGAAGTCCACCACCAAGAGACCCAGTACTTC
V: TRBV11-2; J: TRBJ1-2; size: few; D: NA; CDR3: CASSPRYREHYGYTF; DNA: TGTGCCAGCAGCCCCCGATACAGGGAACACTATGGCTACACCTTC
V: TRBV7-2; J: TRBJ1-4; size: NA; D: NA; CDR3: CASSLAGAGVLNEKLFF; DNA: TGTGCCAGCAGCTTAGCCGGGGCAGGGGTCCTTAATGAAAAACTGTTTTTT
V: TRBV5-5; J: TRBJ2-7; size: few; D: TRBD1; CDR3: CASSVTGTASYEQYF; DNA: TGTGCCAGCAGCGTCACCGGGACAGCCTCCTACGAGCAGTACTTC
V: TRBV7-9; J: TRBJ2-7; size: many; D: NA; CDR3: CASSLPRASASYEQYF; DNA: TGTGCCAGCAGCTTGCCCCGGGCTAGCGCCTCCTACGAGCAGTACTTC
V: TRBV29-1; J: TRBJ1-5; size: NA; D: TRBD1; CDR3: CSVQGAMGNQPQHF; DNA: TGCAGCGTTCAGGGGGCGATGGGCAATCAGCCCCAGCATTTT
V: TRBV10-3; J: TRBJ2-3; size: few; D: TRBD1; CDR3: CATKTGGLSTDTQYF; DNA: TGTGCCACCAAGACAGGGGGCCTTAGCACAGATACGCAGTATTTT
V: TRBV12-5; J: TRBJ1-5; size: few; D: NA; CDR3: CASSRDPAGGPQHF; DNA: TGTGCCAGCAGCCGGGACCCAGCAGGAGGGCCCCAGCATTTT